This passage covers 2 T cell receptor beta chains from one sample sequenced in a study of breast tumors, draining lymph nodes, adjacent tissues. Breast cancer patients provided tissue from their axillary draining lymph nodes. TCRdb reprocessed the multiplex PCR reads with MiXCR, giving one entry per CDR3 protein. Of approximately 90,000 distinct CDR3 sequences detected, approximately 28% appear once; the ten largest clones hold more than 8%. Input material: axillary lymph node tissue. These receptor sequences come from a female donor with breast cancer. Some clones in this sample may be carry-over from other donors' samples.

The sample holds many counts of this clonotype. This chain joins TRBV7-2 and TRBJ1-4; tentative D call: TRBD1 (5 bases). V gave up 4 bases and J gave up 5 bases, with 14 bases separating them. Germline values: CDR1 SGHTA, CDR2 FQGNSA. CDR3 length: 15 amino acids. CDR3 sequence reads: CASSSLGVGNEKLFF. The CDR3 nucleotides are TGTGCCAGCAGCTCGCTAGGGGTAGGCAATGAAAAACTGTTTTTT.

This clonotype was recorded once. The chain joins TRBV29-1 to TRBJ2-5; possibly TRBD1 for D (6 bases). The end of the DNA fits TRBJ1-1 better, so the J call may be wrong. CDR1 SQVTM and CDR2 ANQGSEA come from the germline V gene. This CDR3 region has 11 residues. CDR3 DNA: TGCAGCGTTGGCAGGGGATCGGGAGCTTTCTTT. Translation: CSVGRGSGAFF.